The 6 T cell receptor beta chains below all came from one sample that was sequenced in a study of blood T cell repertoires in COVID-19. Profiled with immunoSEQ multiplex PCR; TCRdb holds only in-frame clones, not every one. The table has about 220,000 clones, 65% to 85% seen once. Sequencing was done on a sample of PBMCs or T cells enriched from blood (not recorded which). The receptors here all came from a woman aged 60-75 years who had recovered from COVID-19.

This chain uses TRBV5-4 with TRBJ1-4; 7 positions match TRBD1. This CDR3 contains 14 residues. V dropped 4 bases and J dropped 5; count of bases not matched to a gene: 5. Germline V gene lookup returns CDR1 SGHNT and CDR2 YYREEE (reference sequence). CDR3 bases: TGTGCCAGCAGCCTCAGGGGGGAGAATGAAAAACTGTTTTTT. Its translation: CASSLRGENEKLFF.

DNA for the CDR3: TGTGCCAGCAGTAGGGGCGGGACAGGTGGGACCATCTATGGCTACACCTTC. The encoded protein is CASSRGGTGGTIYGYTF. This chain joins TRBV2 and TRBJ1-2; 8 bases are a match to TRBD1. The V gene end was trimmed by 5 bases and the J gene end by 4 bases; junction bases not matched to a gene: 15. Germline assignment: CDR1 SNHLY and CDR2 FYNNEI. There are 17 residues in the CDR3.

This rearrangement joins TRBV27 to TRBJ1-4, with a tentative D call TRBD1 (6 bases). The V and J ends lost 5 bases and 12 bases respectively, with 13 bases between them. Looked up from germline, CDR1 is MNHEY and CDR2 is SMNVEV (reference sequence). This CDR3 has 12 residues. The CDR3 bases are TGTGCCAGCAGTGAAACAGGGAGAGAACTGTTTTTT. Protein product: CASSETGRELFF. Filled out from reference TRBV27 and TRBJ1-4, the complete variable domain reads EAQVTQNPRYLITVTGKKLTVTCSQNMNHEYMSWYRQDPGLGLRQIYYSMNVEVTDKGDVPEGYKVSRKEKRNFPLILESPSPNQTSLYFCASSETGRELFFGSGTQLSVL.

The chain links TRBV6-5 to TRBJ1-1; 8 bases are shared with TRBD1. V lost 0 bases and J lost 3; bases outside the gene matches: 6. CDR3 length: 16 amino acids. Germline CDR1 MNHEY, CDR2 SVGAGI. The CDR3 spells CASSYSTGEFDTEAFF. CDR3 in DNA: TGTGCCAGCAGTTACTCGACAGGGGAGTTTGACACTGAAGCTTTCTTT.

The chain joins TRBV28 to TRBJ1-2; 8 bases are a match to TRBD1. This CDR3 region has 15 residues. With V trimmed by 5 bases and J by 5 bases, 10 bases remained unmatched. Germline loops: CDR1 MDHEN, CDR2 SYDVKM. The CDR3, as DNA: TGTGCCAGCAGTAAACAGGGGGGCAGTGTTTATGGCTACACCTTC. It is translated as CASSKQGGSVYGYTF.

CDR3 sequence reads: CASRGGEMNTEAFF. For the CDR3, the DNA is TGCGCCAGCAGAGGGGGCGAGATGAACACTGAAGCTTTCTTT. This chain joins TRBV10-2 and TRBJ1-1; 7 bases agree with TRBD1. The trim removed 6 bases at V and 0 bases at J, leaving 4 bases unmatched. The CDR3 has 14 residues. Germline V CDR1 and CDR2: WSHSY, SAAADI.